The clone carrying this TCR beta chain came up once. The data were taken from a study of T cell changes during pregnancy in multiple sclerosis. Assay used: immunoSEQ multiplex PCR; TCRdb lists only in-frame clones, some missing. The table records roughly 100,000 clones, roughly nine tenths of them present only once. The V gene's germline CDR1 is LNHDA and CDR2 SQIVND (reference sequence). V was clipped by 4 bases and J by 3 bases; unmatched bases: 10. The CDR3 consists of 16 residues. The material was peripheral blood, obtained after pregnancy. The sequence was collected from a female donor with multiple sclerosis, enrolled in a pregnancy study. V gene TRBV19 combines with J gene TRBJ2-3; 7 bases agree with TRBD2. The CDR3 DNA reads TGTGCCAGTAGTAGCCTAGGAGCGGGGATTACAGATACGCAGTATTTT. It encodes CASSSLGAGITDTQYF.